The clone carrying this TCR beta chain was recorded many times. The antigen remains undetermined. The source of the sample is a study of Graves' ophthalmopathy and Graves' hyperthyroidism. The germline CDR1 and CDR2 sequences are DFQATT and SNEGSKA (reference sequence). This CDR3 contains 12 residues. V lost 1 base and J lost 3, with 7 bases in between. RNA transcripts served as template for amplifying TCR beta CDR3 sequences. The first round was an RT-PCR with HTBI primers, and the second round was a multiplex PCR. TCRdb ran MiXCR on the multiplex PCR reads and lists one entry per CDR3 protein. The table lists roughly 480,000 distinct CDR3 sequences, roughly an eighth of them singletons. Study-wide results and caveats: Prediction of ophthalmopathy progression reached about 71% sensitivity and about 72% specificity.

Sequencing was performed on blood. The receptor was isolated from a woman in her 30s with Graves' ophthalmopathy. The chain is built from TRBV20-1 and TRBJ2-7; a possible D gene is TRBD1 (5 bases). CDR3: CSARVRDYEQYF. The CDR3 nucleotides read TGCAGTGCTAGAGTCAGGGACTACGAGCAGTACTTC.